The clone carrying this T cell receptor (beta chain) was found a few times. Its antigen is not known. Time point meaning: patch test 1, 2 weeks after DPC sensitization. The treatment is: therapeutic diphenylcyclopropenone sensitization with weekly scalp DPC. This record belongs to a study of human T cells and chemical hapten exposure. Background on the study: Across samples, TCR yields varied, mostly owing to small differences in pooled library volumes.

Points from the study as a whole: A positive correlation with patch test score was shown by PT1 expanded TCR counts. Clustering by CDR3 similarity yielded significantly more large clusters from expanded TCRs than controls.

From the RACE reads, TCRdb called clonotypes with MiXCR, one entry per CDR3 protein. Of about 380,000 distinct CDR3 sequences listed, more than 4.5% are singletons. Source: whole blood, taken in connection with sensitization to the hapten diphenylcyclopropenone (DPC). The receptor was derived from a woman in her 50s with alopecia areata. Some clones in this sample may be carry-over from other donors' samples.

CDR3 bases: TGTGCCAGCAGCCTCCCCATCGGGCTAGCGGGAGCAGATACGCAGTATTTT. Protein product: CASSLPIGLAGADTQYF. The rearrangement joins TRBV3-1 to TRBJ2-3; 10 bases align to TRBD2. From germline, CDR1 is LGHDT and CDR2 YNNKEL (reference sequence). CDR3 length equals 17 residues. Trimming cost V 4 bases and J 4 bases; bases outside gene matches: 11.